This TCR beta chain stems from a study of blood T cells in healthy people across ages. This clonotype was detected only a few times. Germline V gene lookup returns CDR1 MRHNA and CDR2 SNTAGT. The V end was cut by 0 bases, the J end by 8 bases, with 7 bases between. The CDR3 extends over 13 amino acids. The second PCR ran about 6 to 12 cycles with a sample-barcoded 5' primer and J-beta primers. TCRdb re-analysed the 5' RACE reads in MiXCR, keeping a single row per CDR3 protein. The sample has 1.4 million to 1.5 million distinct CDR3 sequences, about 40% seen once. Specimen: blood. The chain combines TRBV6-4 with TRBJ1-4; D is uncertain. The TCR was taken from a woman aged 18-35 years in good health. The CDR3 DNA reads TGTGCCAGCAGTGACTCCCAGAGAGAAAAACTGTTTTTT. It is translated as CASSDSQREKLFF.